Listed below are T cell receptor beta chains from one sample, sequenced in a study of CD8+ T cells in alopecia areata. Clones were sequenced by immunoSEQ multiplex PCR, and TCRdb holds only the in-frame ones, with some missing. The sample carries 140,000 to 150,000 clones, roughly half recorded once. Sequencing used CD4+ T cells sorted from blood, obtained at week 0. Receptors originate from a human donor with alopecia areata. The CDR3 runs from the conserved cysteine through the conserved F or W. The D gene is left open where the match is weak. Some rows have no size entry. The others give once, few or many, or a class for an expanded clone.

CDR3aa,CDR3nt,d_gene,j_gene,abundance,v_gene
CASNSGSPDIQYF,TGTGCCAGCAATAGCGGGAGTCCGGACATTCAGTACTTC,TRBD2,TRBJ2-4,NA,TRBV28
CASSWDRETQYF,TGTGCCAGCAGTTGGGATCGGGAGACCCAGTACTTC,NA,TRBJ2-5,NA,TRBV6-5
CAWSITDTQYF,TGTGCCTGGAGTATAACAGATACGCAGTATTTT,NA,TRBJ2-3,NA,TRBV30
CASRGGYEQYF,TGTGCCAGCAGGGGGGGGTACGAGCAGTACTTC,TRBD2,TRBJ2-7,few,TRBV28
CASSNTGTGEQFF,TGTGCCAGCAGCAATACCGGGACAGGGGAGCAGTTCTTC,TRBD1,TRBJ2-1,NA,TRBV7-9
CASSFQGARGNIQYF,TGTGCCAGCAGTTTCCAGGGGGCAAGGGGAAACATTCAGTACTTC,TRBD1,TRBJ2-4,NA,TRBV27
CASSQDLGTEAFF,TGTGCCAGCAGCCAAGATCTCGGCACTGAAGCTTTCTTT,NA,TRBJ1-1,NA,TRBV14
CATSRGGSEYF,TGTGCCACCAGCAGAGGGGGCTCTGAGTACTTC,NA,TRBJ2-4,NA,TRBV15
CASSRTGTGSGELFF,TGCGCCAGCAGCCGTACCGGGACTGGAAGCGGGGAGCTGTTTTTT,NA,TRBJ2-2,few,TRBV4-3
CASSVDTPGYTF,TGTGCCAGCTCGGTGGACACTCCAGGCTACACCTTC,NA,TRBJ1-2,few,TRBV2
CASSLGLGRSTDTQYF,TGTGCCAGCAGCTTAGGCCTGGGACGGAGCACAGATACGCAGTATTTT,NA,TRBJ2-3,few,TRBV11-2
CASSLGRGVYEQYF,TGTGCCAGCAGTTTAGGGCGGGGGGTCTACGAGCAGTACTTC,TRBD2,TRBJ2-7,NA,TRBV27
CAWTLTQGPGYF,TGTGCCTGGACCCTGACCCAGGGTCCTGGGTATTTT,NA,TRBJ2-3,NA,TRBV30
CSVVGGSSGDYEQYF,TGCAGCGTTGTGGGCGGATCTAGCGGAGATTACGAGCAGTACTTC,TRBD2,TRBJ2-7,NA,TRBV29-1
CASSSRDTAYEQYF,TGCGCCAGCAGCTCTCGGGACACTGCCTACGAGCAGTACTTC,NA,TRBJ2-7,NA,TRBV5-1
CASSPRDSNQPQHF,TGTGCCAGCAGCCCCCGGGACAGCAATCAGCCCCAGCATTTT,NA,TRBJ1-5,NA,TRBV7-2
CAWTGGSSNTGELFF,TGTGCCTGGACTGGGGGTAGTTCGAACACCGGGGAGCTGTTTTTT,NA,TRBJ2-2,once,TRBV30